This TCR beta chain is drawn from a study of cytomegalovirus exposure and HLA in healthy donors. This CDR3 spans 15 amino acids. Trimming removed 5 bases from V and 2 bases from J, with 15 bases in between. The V gene's germline CDR1 is SEHNR and CDR2 FQNEAQ (reference sequence). This clone came up once. Primers included in the PCR were 60 Vbeta and 13 Jbeta primers. Profiling relied on immunoSEQ multiplex PCR, and the TCRdb table lists in-frame clones only, not all of them. This sample has about 140,000 clones, with over 80% found just once. The rearrangement uses TRBV7-9 and TRBJ1-2; D is perhaps TRBD1 (5 bases). The sequenced sample was PBMCs. The sequence was collected from a female donor in good health and CMV-seronegative. The CDR3 bases are TGTGCCAGCAGCCCCCCCTTGACAGTCAACTATGGCTACACCTTC. Translating it yields CASSPPLTVNYGYTF.